Listed below are T cell receptor beta chains from one sample, sequenced in a study of T cells in Graves' hyperthyroidism and ophthalmopathy. TCRdb re-analysed the multiplex PCR reads in MiXCR, keeping a single row per CDR3 protein. The sample holds 500,000 to 750,000 distinct CDR3 sequences, approximately 44% seen once. The specimen was peripheral blood or thyroid tissue (not recorded which). These receptors all stem from a young woman with Graves' hyperthyroidism. Each CDR3 is given with its conserved first and last residue. A D gene is named only where the DNA matches it firmly. Rows give clone size only sometimes, using once, few, many, or a class for an expanded clone.

TGCAGTGCTCTCCCACAGACTCTCCGCCCCGGGGGAGGGCAGTACTTC	CSALPQTLRPGGGQYF	TRBV20-1	-	TRBJ2-7	-
TGTGCCAGCTCACTACAGGGGCGAAACGAGCAGTACTTC	CASSLQGRNEQYF	TRBV18	-	TRBJ2-7	TRBD1
TGCAGTGCTAGAGATCATTATCGGCGCACCCAACCGGGCTCCTACGAGCAGTACTTC	CSARDHYRRTQPGSYEQYF	TRBV20-1	-	TRBJ2-7	-
TGCGCCAGCAGCGTGGAAGAGCGGGCGTCCTACGAGCAGTACTTC	CASSVEERASYEQYF	TRBV4-1	many	TRBJ2-7	-
TGTGCCAGCACTCTAGCGGGGCAGACCCAGTACTTC	CASTLAGQTQYF	TRBV2	-	TRBJ2-5	TRBD2
TGTGCCAGCAGTGCGACAGGGTCTGAGCAGTACTTC	CASSATGSEQYF	TRBV27	many	TRBJ2-7	TRBD1
TGCAGTGCTACCGGTTTTGAGGGGGCGGCGGGCACTGAAGCTTTCTTT	CSATGFEGAAGTEAFF	TRBV20-1	many	TRBJ1-1	TRBD1
TGCAGTGCTGTAGGACAGGGGTCCTACGAGCAGTACTTC	CSAVGQGSYEQYF	TRBV20-1	-	TRBJ2-7	TRBD1
TGTGCCAGCACCACACCCGACGGGAACACCGGGGAGCTGTTTTTT	CASTTPDGNTGELFF	TRBV7-9	many	TRBJ2-2	-
TGTGCCACCAGTGACCCCGGGGTAGCGGGGCACAATGAGCAGTTCTTC	CATSDPGVAGHNEQFF	TRBV24-1	once	TRBJ2-1	TRBD2
TGTGCCACCAGGGGAGGTTATCAGCCCCAGCATTTT	CATRGGYQPQHF	TRBV24-1	-	TRBJ1-5	-
TGTGCCAGCAGCCCCCGGGACGGGACCTACGAGCAGTACTTC	CASSPRDGTYEQYF	TRBV13	many	TRBJ2-7	-
TGTGCCAGCCGTAAGACTAGCGCTCCTTACGAGCAGTACTTC	CASRKTSAPYEQYF	TRBV12-3/TRBV12-4	many	TRBJ2-7	TRBD2
TGTGCCAGCAGCCCCCCAAGCGGGAGGTCCACCGGGGAGCTGTTTTTT	CASSPPSGRSTGELFF	TRBV4-2	-	TRBJ2-2	TRBD2
TGTGCCAGCAGCGCCGGCGGGATCACCGGGGAGCTGTTTTTT	CASSAGGITGELFF	TRBV11-2	many	TRBJ2-2	-
TGTGCCTGCAATCCGGGACAGGGAGGTGAAAAACTGTTTTTT	CACNPGQGGEKLFF	TRBV5-5	-	TRBJ1-4	TRBD1
TGTGCCAGTAGTACCGGTCCTCTCTCACCCCTCCACTTT	CASSTGPLSPLHF	TRBV19	-	TRBJ1-6	-
TGTGCCACCAGGCTGACAGGGGGAGGATCTGAAGCTTTCTTT	CATRLTGGGSEAFF	TRBV24-1	many	TRBJ1-1	TRBD1
TGCAGTGCCGAAAGACCGCTCGGGGGCGACGAGCAGTACTTC	CSAERPLGGDEQYF	TRBV20-1	many	TRBJ2-7	-
TGTGCCAGCAGCTTCAGTGAGTTATGGAACACTGAAGCTTTCTTT	CASSFSELWNTEAFF	TRBV13	-	TRBJ1-1	-
TGTGCCAGCAGTTTACGAAGAAGACCCTACGAGCAGTACTTC	CASSLRRRPYEQYF	TRBV27	many	TRBJ2-7	-
TGCGCCAGCAGCTCCGCCGGGACACTCCTGAACACTGAAGCTTTCTTT	CASSSAGTLLNTEAFF	TRBV5-1	-	TRBJ1-1	-
TGTGCCAGCAGTTCCCGCGCAGCTGGAAACACCTTC	CASSSRAAGNTF	TRBV6-5	-	TRBJ1-2	-
TGTGCCAGCAGCTACGGGACTAGCAGTGGAGATACGCAGTATTTT	CASSYGTSSGDTQYF	TRBV7-2	few	TRBJ2-3	TRBD2
TGCAGTGCTAGAGGGGGGGGGAGGGAGGAGACCCAGTACTTC	CSARGGGREETQYF	TRBV20-1	-	TRBJ2-5	TRBD2
TGTGCCAGCAGCTTAAGGGCGGGAGGGCCGTTT	CASSLRAGGPF	TRBV7-2	-	TRBJ2-3	TRBD2
TGTGCCAGCAAAACTAGCGGGAGGGGCGAGCAGTACTTC	CASKTSGRGEQYF	TRBV2	-	TRBJ2-7	TRBD2
TGTGCCCAGGCCAACCGGGGTGAAAAACTGTTTTTT	CAQANRGEKLFF	TRBV30	few	TRBJ1-4	-
TGTGCCAGCAGCTTGGAGTCGAGGGATCAGCCCCAGTACTTC	CASSLESRDQPQYF	TRBV5-5	-	TRBJ2-5	-
TGCAGCGACCAGGGGAGCCAAGAGACCCAGTACTTC	CSDQGSQETQYF	TRBV29-1	-	TRBJ2-5	-
TGTGCCAGCAGTTTCCGGGGATTGGACGAGCAGTACTTC	CASSFRGLDEQYF	TRBV12-3/TRBV12-4	-	TRBJ2-7	-
TGTGCCAGCAGCGTAACAGGGGCTTTCTTT	CASSVTGAFF	TRBV7-3	-	TRBJ1-1	-
TGTGCCAGCAGCACGGACAGGGGATCTTCACCCCTCCACTTT	CASSTDRGSSPLHF	TRBV11-3	many	TRBJ1-6	TRBD1
TGTGCCAGCAGCTTGGCCCGCAGGAGAATCCATGGCTACGCCTTC	CASSLARRRIHGYAF	TRBV5-4	once	TRBJ1-2	-
TGTGCCATCAGTGCCCGGGGCGACTATGGCTACACCTTC	CAISARGDYGYTF	TRBV10-3	-	TRBJ1-2	-
TGTGCCAGTGGAACCCGGGACAGGGTCGACGAGCAGTACTTC	CASGTRDRVDEQYF	TRBV19	many	TRBJ2-7	TRBD1
TGCAGCGTTGAAGGGACAGGGACAGGGCCCACAGATACGCAGTATTTT	CSVEGTGTGPTDTQYF	TRBV29-1	-	TRBJ2-3	TRBD1